These 23 T cell receptor beta chains share one sample of origin, sequenced in a study of shared clonotypes between healthy human individuals. Generated by immunoSEQ multiplex PCR, the TCRdb table keeps only in-frame clones and is missing some. In the table there are about 660,000 clones, under 80% of which are singletons. Sequencing used memory CD4+ T cells sorted from blood. Regarding subset: CD45RA-negative fraction. These receptors all come from a woman in her twenties or thirties in good health.

The gene calls are TRBV28 and TRBJ1-2, with 7 bases identical to TRBD1. Germline loops: CDR1 MDHEN, CDR2 SYDVKM. Trimming at V came to 5 bases and at J to 0 bases, leaving 6 bases not matched to a gene. This CDR3 contains 15 residues. The CDR3 is CASSPDRATNYGYTF. In DNA form, the CDR3 reads TGTGCCAGCAGTCCAGACAGGGCCACTAACTATGGCTACACCTTC.

The chain combines TRBV9 with TRBJ1-1; no firm D call. V shed 0 bases and J shed 5 bases, with 2 bases lying between them. CDR1 and CDR2 (germline): SGDLS, YYNGEE. The CDR3 consists of 11 residues. The CDR3 loop reads CASSVATEAFF. For the CDR3, the DNA is TGTGCCAGCAGCGTAGCAACTGAAGCTTTCTTT.

V and J are TRBV29-1 and TRBJ1-3; the D gene is possibly TRBD1 (5 bases). This CDR3 is 14 amino acids long. Trimming cost V 7 bases and J 2 bases, with 15 bases left between them. CDR1 and CDR2 from the germline V gene are SQVTM and ANQGSEA. The CDR3 DNA follows: TGCAGCGCGGGGACCCAGGGAGCTGGAAACACCATATATTTT. This translates into CSAGTQGAGNTIYF.

The genes are TRBV11-2 and TRBJ2-1; 9 positions agree with TRBD1. The V segment lost 5 bases and the J segment 3 bases; nucleotides outside the gene matches: 5. Germline V CDR1 and CDR2: SGHAT, FQNNGV. The CDR3 has 15 residues. The DNA of the CDR3 is TGTGCCAGCAGCCCGGACAGGGGTGACTACAATGAGCAGTTCTTC. This gives the protein CASSPDRGDYNEQFF. The variable domain in full, completed from reference TRBV11-2 and TRBJ2-1, reads EAGVAQSPRYKIIEKRQSVAFWCNPISGHATLYWYQQILGQGPKLLIQFQNNGVVDDSQLPKDRFSAERLKGVDSTLKIQPAKLEDSAVYLCASSPDRGDYNEQFFGPGTRLTVL.

The V gene is TRBV10-2, the J gene TRBJ2-3, with D perhaps TRBD2 (5 bases). The CDR3 spans 16 residues. Trimming took off 6 bases at V and 2 bases at J, with 18 bases between the two ends. Germline values: CDR1 WSHSY, CDR2 SAAADI. For the CDR3, the DNA is TGCGCCAGCAGGCCAATGGCTAGCAGAAACACAGATACGCAGTATTTT. It yields the protein CASRPMASRNTDTQYF.

The chain uses TRBV5-1 and TRBJ1-2, with 8 bases lining up with TRBD1. With V trimmed by 4 bases and J by 4 bases, 9 bases remained unmatched. Germline assignment: CDR1 SGHRS and CDR2 YFSETQ. The CDR3 spans 15 residues. CDR3 nucleotide sequence: TGCGCCAGCAGCCCAAGAGGACAGGGTCCCTATGGCTACACCTTC. Translation gives CASSPRGQGPYGYTF.

This clone is a singleton in its sample. This chain links TRBV7-2 with TRBJ2-2; no firm D call. V lost 5 bases and J lost 0, with 16 bases in between. Germline V CDR1 and CDR2: SGHTA, FQGNSA. The CDR3 spans 17 residues. This CDR3 is CASSTLLGSANTGELFF. CDR3 nucleotides: TGTGCCAGCAGCACACTTTTGGGATCGGCGAACACCGGGGAGCTGTTTTTT.

The J gene is TRBJ2-2, the V gene TRBV5-1, with D hard to call. The germline gives CDR1 SGHRS, CDR2 YFSETQ. V lost 4 bases to trimming and J lost 8 bases, with 18 bases between them. This CDR3 region has 15 residues. The CDR3 loop is CASSPSGDLIGELFF. For the CDR3, the DNA is TGCGCCAGCAGCCCCTCCGGAGATTTAATTGGGGAGCTGTTTTTT.

The chain joins TRBV7-2 to TRBJ2-3, with D maybe TRBD2 (6 bases). CDR1 SGHTA and CDR2 FQGNSA come from the germline V gene. The CDR3 is 16 amino acids. V was pared by 2 bases and J by 3 bases, with 15 bases between. CDR3 residues: CASSLSSLAGTDTQYF. CDR3 in DNA: TGTGCCAGCAGCTTAAGCTCCCTTGCGGGAACAGATACGCAGTATTTT.

This chain links TRBV28 with TRBJ1-2; the D gene is possibly TRBD1 (5 bases). The CDR3 length is 15 residues. Trimming cost V 5 bases and J 0 bases, with 13 bases left between them. CDR1 is MDHEN, CDR2 SYDVKM, per germline. The CDR3 bases are TGTGCCAGCAGTACATTATTCAGGGCTAACTATGGCTACACCTTC. Translated, it gives CASSTLFRANYGYTF.

The rearrangement links TRBV7-2 to TRBJ1-5; no definite D call. With 2 bases removed from V and 5 bases from J, the gap between germline ends came to 4 bases. The CDR3 extends over 12 amino acids. Per germline, CDR1 SGHTA and CDR2 FQGNSA. DNA of the CDR3: TGTGCCAGCAGCTTAATTGATCAGCCCCAGCATTTT. This translates into CASSLIDQPQHF.

The chain recombines TRBV5-4 with TRBJ1-2; 8 nucleotides align to TRBD1. The germline V gene has CDR1 SGHNT and CDR2 YYREEE (reference sequence). CDR3 length equals 15 residues. The ends lost 0 bases at V and 4 bases at J; junction bases unmatched: 5. CDR3 protein: CASSLGGQGGYGYTF. CDR3 bases: TGTGCCAGCAGCTTGGGTGGACAGGGAGGCTATGGCTACACCTTC.

The chain recombines TRBV11-3 with TRBJ2-3; 8 positions match TRBD2. Germline assignment: CDR1 SGHNT and CDR2 YENEEA. V shed 1 base, J shed 3 bases, and the junction held 15 bases outside the gene matches. The CDR3 length is 19 residues. This chain's CDR3 is CASSLGGVKRENATDTQYF. CDR3 sequence (DNA): TGTGCCAGCAGCTTAGGAGGAGTTAAGCGGGAGAATGCGACAGATACGCAGTATTTT. Full variable domain (missing parts from reference TRBV11-3 and TRBJ2-3): EAGVVQSPRYKIIEKKQPVAFWCNPISGHNTLYWYLQNLGQGPELLIRYENEEAVDDSQLPKDRFSAERLKGVDSTLKIQPAELGDSAVYLCASSLGGVKRENATDTQYFGPGTRLTVL.

The gene calls are TRBV2 and TRBJ1-5, with D possibly matching TRBD1 (6 bases). V was clipped by 7 bases and J by 5 bases, with 21 bases between them. The germline V gene has CDR1 SNHLY and CDR2 FYNNEI. This CDR3 contains 16 residues. CDR3 nucleotide sequence: TGTGCCAGCAACCCCCGAGGACAGATTCCATATCAGCCCCAGCATTTT. Protein: CASNPRGQIPYQPQHF.

The genes are TRBV18 and TRBJ2-1; either TRBD1 or TRBD2 may supply D (7 bases each). The V gene lost 0 bases and the J gene lost 5 bases, with 11 bases spanning the gap. Per the germline V gene, CDR1 is KGHSH and CDR2 is LQKENI. The CDR3 covers 15 residues. CDR3 bases: TGTGCCAGCTCACCACCCCAGGGGGGGAACAATGAGCAGTTCTTC. It is translated as CASSPPQGGNNEQFF.

The chain links TRBV5-6 to TRBJ1-2; D is undetermined. The CDR3 is 14 amino acids. V was trimmed by 2 bases and J by 1 base, leaving 9 bases between them. Germline V gene data show CDR1 as SGHDT and CDR2 as YYEEEE. CDR3 sequence: CASSLRLVNYGYTF. CDR3 nucleotide sequence: TGTGCCAGCAGCTTACGGTTAGTTAACTATGGCTACACCTTC.

The chain couples TRBV18 to TRBJ1-5; TRBD1 aligns across 12 bases. J was trimmed by 7 bases and V by 6 bases; bases with no gene match: 7. The CDR3 totals 15 residues. Germline V gene data show CDR1 as KGHSH and CDR2 as LQKENI. The CDR3 loop reads CASSAGTGGVQPQHF. The CDR3 DNA reads TGTGCCAGCTCGGCCGGGACAGGGGGCGTGCAGCCCCAGCATTTT.

This clone was recorded only once. This chain connects TRBV11-2 to TRBJ2-7; 8 nucleotides align to TRBD1. J lost 7 bases, V lost 1 base, and 9 bases had no gene match. Looked up from germline, CDR1 is SGHAT and CDR2 is FQNNGV. The CDR3 loop spans 15 amino acids. The CDR3: CASSLVGQGAREQYF. The CDR3 DNA reads as TGTGCCAGCAGCTTAGTGGGGCAGGGGGCGCGAGAGCAGTACTTC.

The J gene is TRBJ2-2, the V gene TRBV7-9, with D possibly matching TRBD1 (6 bases). This CDR3 has 15 amino acids. Trimming cost V 5 bases and J 2 bases, with 12 bases left between them. The germline gives CDR1 SEHNR, CDR2 FQNEAQ (reference sequence). The CDR3 sequence: CASSKKGVNTGELFF. The CDR3 DNA is TGTGCCAGCAGCAAAAAGGGGGTAAACACCGGGGAGCTGTTTTTT.

The chain couples TRBV28 to TRBJ1-6; D gene uncertain. Germline V gene sequence: CDR1 MDHEN, CDR2 SYDVKM. CDR3 length equals 14 residues. V lost 6 bases, J lost 11 bases, and 17 bases lay in between. The CDR3 coding sequence is TGTGCCAGCAGGTCAGCTACGGCGGGAGCACCCCTCCACTTT. It specifies CASRSATAGAPLHF.

In nucleotides, the CDR3 is TGTGCCAGCAGTGACGAGGGAAGGAGCACTGAAGCTTTCTTT. This gives the protein CASSDEGRSTEAFF. The chain uses TRBV6-1 and TRBJ1-1, with D unclear. V shed 3 bases and J shed 4 bases, with 12 bases lying between them. The CDR3 length is 14 residues. CDR1 MNHNS and CDR2 SASEGT come from the germline V gene.

The V gene is TRBV7-2, the J gene TRBJ2-5; no definite D call. Trimming cost V 4 bases and J 7 bases, with 7 bases left between them. The germline V gene encodes CDR1 SGHTA and CDR2 FQGNSA. The CDR3 sequence is 11 residues long. Written as DNA, the CDR3 is TGTGCCAGCAGCTCAGTTGGGACCCAGTACTTC. Translating it yields CASSSVGTQYF.

The chain combines TRBV14 with TRBJ2-1; weak D call: TRBD1 (6 bases). Trimming took off 3 bases at V and 7 bases at J, with 19 bases between the two ends. From germline, CDR1 is SGHDN and CDR2 FVKESK. This CDR3 spans 16 amino acids. CDR3 bases: TGTGCCAGCAGCCAGTTGGGACCCATCCAGGGGAATGAGCAGTTCTTC. This encodes CASSQLGPIQGNEQFF.